The sequence of this TCR beta chain was determined in a study of blood T cell repertoires in COVID-19. Only in-frame clones appear in the TCRdb table, and some are missing; sequencing was by immunoSEQ multiplex PCR. The top ten clones hold 10% of a sample with 190,000 or so clones, 80% to 90% of them seen once. The clonotype originates from a man aged 18 to 29 with acute COVID-19. The sequenced sample was PBMCs or T cells enriched from blood (not recorded which).

CDR3 nucleotide sequence: TGTGCCAGCAGCCTCCGTGGACAGGGGGCTAGCAATCAGCCCCAGCATTTT. The encoded protein is CASSLRGQGASNQPQHF. The chain uses TRBV3-1 (or the pseudogene TRBV3-2) and TRBJ1-5; 11 bases align to TRBD1. This CDR3 has 17 residues. V lost 4 bases and J lost 0; bases outside the gene matches: 5. Germline V lookup: CDR1 LGHDT, CDR2 YNNKEL (reference sequence).